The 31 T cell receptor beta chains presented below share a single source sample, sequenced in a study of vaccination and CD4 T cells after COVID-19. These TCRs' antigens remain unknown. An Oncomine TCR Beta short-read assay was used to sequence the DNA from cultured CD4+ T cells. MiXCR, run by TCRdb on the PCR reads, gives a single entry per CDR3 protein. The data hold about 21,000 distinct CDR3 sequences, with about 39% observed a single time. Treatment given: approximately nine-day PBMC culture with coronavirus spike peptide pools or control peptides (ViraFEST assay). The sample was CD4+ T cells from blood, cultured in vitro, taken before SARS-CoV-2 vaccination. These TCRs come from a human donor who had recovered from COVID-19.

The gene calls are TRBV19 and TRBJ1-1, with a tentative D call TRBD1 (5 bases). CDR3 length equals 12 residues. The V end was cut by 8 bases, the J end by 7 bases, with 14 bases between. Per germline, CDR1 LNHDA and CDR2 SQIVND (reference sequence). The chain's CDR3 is CASGTLLGEAFF. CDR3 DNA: TGTGCCAGTGGGACCCTATTGGGTGAAGCTTTCTTT.

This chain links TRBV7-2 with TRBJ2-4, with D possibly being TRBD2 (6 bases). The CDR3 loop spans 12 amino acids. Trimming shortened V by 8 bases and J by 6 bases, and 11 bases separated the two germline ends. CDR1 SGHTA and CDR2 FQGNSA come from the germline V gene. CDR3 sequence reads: CASGVGGNIQYF. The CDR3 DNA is TGTGCCAGCGGAGTGGGGGGAAACATTCAGTACTTC.

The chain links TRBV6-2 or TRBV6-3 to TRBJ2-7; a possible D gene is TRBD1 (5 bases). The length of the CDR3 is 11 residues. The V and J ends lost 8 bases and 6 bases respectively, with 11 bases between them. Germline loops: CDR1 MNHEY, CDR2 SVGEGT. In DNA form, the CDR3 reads TGTGCCAGCGATGGACATCTCGAGCAGTACTTC. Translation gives CASDGHLEQYF.

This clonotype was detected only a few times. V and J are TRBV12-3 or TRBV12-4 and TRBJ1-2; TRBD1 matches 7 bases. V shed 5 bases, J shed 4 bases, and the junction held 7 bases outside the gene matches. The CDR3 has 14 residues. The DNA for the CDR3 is TGTGCCAGCAGTGAATATGGGACAGCCTATGGCTACACCTTC. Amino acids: CASSEYGTAYGYTF.

This CDR3 reads CASRGTSGSTDTQYF. The DNA for the CDR3 is TGTGCCAGCAGAGGGACTAGCGGTAGCACAGATACGCAGTATTTT. The genes are TRBV7-2 and TRBJ2-3; the match to TRBD2 covers 11 bases. Germline CDR1 is SGHTA and CDR2 is FQGNSA. The CDR3 extends over 15 amino acids. The junction had 2 bases not matched to a gene; V was cut back by 6 bases and J by 0 bases.

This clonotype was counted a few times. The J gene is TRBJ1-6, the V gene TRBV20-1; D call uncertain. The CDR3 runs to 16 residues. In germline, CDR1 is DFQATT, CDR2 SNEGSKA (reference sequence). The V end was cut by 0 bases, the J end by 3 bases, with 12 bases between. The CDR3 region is CSARDVQGLYNSPLHF. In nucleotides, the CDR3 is TGCAGTGCTAGAGACGTACAAGGACTCTATAATTCACCCCTCCACTTT.

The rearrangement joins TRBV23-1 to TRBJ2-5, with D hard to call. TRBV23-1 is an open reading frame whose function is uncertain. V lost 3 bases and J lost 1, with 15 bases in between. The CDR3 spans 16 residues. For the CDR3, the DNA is TGCGCCAGCAGTCAGTTGTGGGCCCACCCCCAAGAGACCCAGTACTTC. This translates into CASSQLWAHPQETQYF.

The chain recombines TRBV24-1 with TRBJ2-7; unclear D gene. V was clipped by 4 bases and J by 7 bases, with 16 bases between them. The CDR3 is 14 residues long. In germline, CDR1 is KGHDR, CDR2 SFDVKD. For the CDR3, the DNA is TGTGCCACCAGTGACTGGGCAGGTTTTGGGGAGCAGTACTTC. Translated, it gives CATSDWAGFGEQYF.

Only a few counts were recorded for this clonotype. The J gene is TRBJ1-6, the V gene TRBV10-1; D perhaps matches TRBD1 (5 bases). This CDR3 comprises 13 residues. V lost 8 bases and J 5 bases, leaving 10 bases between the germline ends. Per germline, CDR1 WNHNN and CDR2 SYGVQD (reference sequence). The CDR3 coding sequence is TGCGCCAGCCCGCCAGGGAATAATTCACCCCTCCACTTT. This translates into CASPPGNNSPLHF.

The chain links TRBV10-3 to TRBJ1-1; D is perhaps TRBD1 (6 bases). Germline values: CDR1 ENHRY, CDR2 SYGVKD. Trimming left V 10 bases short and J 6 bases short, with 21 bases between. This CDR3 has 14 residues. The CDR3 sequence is CATRPAGEFPEAFF. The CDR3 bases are TGTGCCACCCGACCAGCAGGGGAGTTTCCTGAAGCTTTCTTT.

The CDR3 DNA reads TGCAGTGCTAGAGATCCCGATGTCCCCCCGTACTTC. Residues: CSARDPDVPPYF. The gene calls are TRBV20-1 and TRBJ2-7, with D uncertain. There are 12 residues in the CDR3. From germline, CDR1 is DFQATT and CDR2 SNEGSKA (reference sequence). V was cut by 0 bases and J by 12 bases, with 15 bases left in between.

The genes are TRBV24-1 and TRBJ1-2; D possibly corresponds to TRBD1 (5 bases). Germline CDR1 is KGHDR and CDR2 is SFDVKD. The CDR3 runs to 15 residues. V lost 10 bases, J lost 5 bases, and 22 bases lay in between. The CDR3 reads CATQPRQGGSYGYTF. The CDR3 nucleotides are TGTGCCACTCAGCCCAGGCAGGGCGGATCTTATGGCTACACCTTC.

CDR3 DNA sequence: TGTGCCAGCAGCACAACTAGTATCGCCGGGGAGCTGTTTTTT. The encoded protein is CASSTTSIAGELFF. The chain employs TRBV11-3 and TRBJ2-2; the D gene is possibly TRBD2 (5 bases). CDR1 SGHNT and CDR2 YENEEA come from the germline V gene. Trimming removed 5 bases at V and 6 bases at J, with 13 bases between. The CDR3 spans 14 residues.

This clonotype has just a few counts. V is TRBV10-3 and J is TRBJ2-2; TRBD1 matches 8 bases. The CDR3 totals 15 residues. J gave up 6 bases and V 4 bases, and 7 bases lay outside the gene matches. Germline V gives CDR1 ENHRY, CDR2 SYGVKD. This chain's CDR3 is CAISAGQAAAGELFF. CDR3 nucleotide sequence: TGTGCCATCAGTGCGGGACAGGCGGCGGCCGGGGAGCTGTTTTTT.

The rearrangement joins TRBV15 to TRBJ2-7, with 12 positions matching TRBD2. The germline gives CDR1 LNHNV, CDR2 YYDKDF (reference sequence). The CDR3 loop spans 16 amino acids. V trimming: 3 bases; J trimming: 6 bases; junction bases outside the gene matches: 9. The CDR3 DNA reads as TGTGCCACCAGCAGCTATACTAGCGGGAGGAGGGGCGAGCAGTACTTC. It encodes CATSSYTSGRRGEQYF.

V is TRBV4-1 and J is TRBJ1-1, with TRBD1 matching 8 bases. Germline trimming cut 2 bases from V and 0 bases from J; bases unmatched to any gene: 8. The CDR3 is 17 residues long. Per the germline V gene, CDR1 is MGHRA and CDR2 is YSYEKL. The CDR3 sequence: CASSQRKDRGMNTEAFF. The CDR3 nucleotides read TGCGCCAGCAGCCAAAGGAAAGACAGGGGAATGAACACTGAAGCTTTCTTT.

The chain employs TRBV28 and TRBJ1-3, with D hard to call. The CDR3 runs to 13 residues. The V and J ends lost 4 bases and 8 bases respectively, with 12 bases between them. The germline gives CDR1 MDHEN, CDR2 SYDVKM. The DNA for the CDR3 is TGTGCCAGCAGTTGGATGGGCGCGGACACCATATATTTT. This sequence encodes CASSWMGADTIYF.

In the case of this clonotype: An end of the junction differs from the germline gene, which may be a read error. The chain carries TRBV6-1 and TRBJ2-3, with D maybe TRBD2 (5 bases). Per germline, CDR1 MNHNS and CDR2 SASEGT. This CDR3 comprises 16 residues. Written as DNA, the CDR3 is TGTGCCAGCAGAGAAGGGCTAAGGAGGTCAACAGATACGCAGTATTTT. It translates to CASREGLRRSTDTQYF.

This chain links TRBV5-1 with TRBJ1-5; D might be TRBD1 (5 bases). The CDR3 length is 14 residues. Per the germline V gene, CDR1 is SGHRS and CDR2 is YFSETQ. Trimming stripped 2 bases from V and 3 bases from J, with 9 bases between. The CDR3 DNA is TGCGCCAGCAGCTTAGGGGAGTACAATCAGCCCCAGCATTTT. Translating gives CASSLGEYNQPQHF.

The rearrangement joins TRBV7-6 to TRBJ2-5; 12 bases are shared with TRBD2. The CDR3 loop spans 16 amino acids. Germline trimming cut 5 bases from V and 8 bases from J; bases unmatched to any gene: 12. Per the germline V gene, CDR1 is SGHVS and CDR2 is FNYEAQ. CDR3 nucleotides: TGTGCCAGCAGCCCTACCCGGACTAGCGGGGACTATACCCAGTACTTC. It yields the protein CASSPTRTSGDYTQYF.

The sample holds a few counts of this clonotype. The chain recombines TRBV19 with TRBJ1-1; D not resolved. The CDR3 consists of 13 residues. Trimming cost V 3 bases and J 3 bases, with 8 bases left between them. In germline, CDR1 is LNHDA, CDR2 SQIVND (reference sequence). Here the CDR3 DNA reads TGTGCCAGTAGTATTATTGGGGACACTGAAGCTTTCTTT. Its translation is CASSIIGDTEAFF.

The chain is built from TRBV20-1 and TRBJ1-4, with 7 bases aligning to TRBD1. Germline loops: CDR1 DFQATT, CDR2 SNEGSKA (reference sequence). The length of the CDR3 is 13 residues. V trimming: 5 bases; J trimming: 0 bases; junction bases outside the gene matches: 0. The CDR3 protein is CSAGTATNEKLFF. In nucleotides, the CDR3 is TGCAGTGCTGGGACAGCAACTAATGAAAAACTGTTTTTT.

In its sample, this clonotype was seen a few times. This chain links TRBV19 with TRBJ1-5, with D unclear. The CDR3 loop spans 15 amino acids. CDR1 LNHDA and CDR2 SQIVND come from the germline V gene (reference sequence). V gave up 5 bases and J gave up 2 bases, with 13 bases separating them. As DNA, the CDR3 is TGTGCCAGTAGTCTTCCCATAAGGGGCAATCAGCCCCAGCATTTT. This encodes CASSLPIRGNQPQHF. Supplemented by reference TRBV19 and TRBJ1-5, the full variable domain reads DGGITQSPKYLFRKEGQNVTLSCEQNLNHDAMYWYRQDPGQGLRLIYYSQIVNDFQKGDIAEGYSVSREKKESFPLTVTSAQKNPTAFYLCASSLPIRGNQPQHFGDGTRLSIL.

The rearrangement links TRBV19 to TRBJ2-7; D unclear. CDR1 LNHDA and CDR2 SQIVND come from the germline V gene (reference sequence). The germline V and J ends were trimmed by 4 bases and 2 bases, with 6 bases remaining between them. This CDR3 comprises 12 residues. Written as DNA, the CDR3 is TGTGCCAGTAGTAGTGCGCCCTACGAGCAGTACTTC. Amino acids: CASSSAPYEQYF.

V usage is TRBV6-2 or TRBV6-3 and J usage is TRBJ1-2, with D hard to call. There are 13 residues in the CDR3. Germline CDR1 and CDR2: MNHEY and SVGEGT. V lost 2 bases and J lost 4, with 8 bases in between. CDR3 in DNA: TGTGCCAGCAGTTACGTGGCCAGCTATGGCTACACCTTC. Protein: CASSYVASYGYTF.

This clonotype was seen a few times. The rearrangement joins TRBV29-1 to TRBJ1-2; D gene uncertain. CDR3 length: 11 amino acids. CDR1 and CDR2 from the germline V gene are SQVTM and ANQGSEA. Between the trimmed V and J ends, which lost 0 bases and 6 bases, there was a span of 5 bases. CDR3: CSVEDGDGYTF. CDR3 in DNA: TGCAGCGTTGAAGACGGGGATGGCTACACCTTC. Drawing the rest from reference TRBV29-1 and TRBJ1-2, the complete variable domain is SAVISQKPSRDICQRGTSLTIQCQVDSQVTMMFWYRQQPGQSLTLIATANQGSEATYESGFVIDKFPISRPNLTFSTLTVSNMSPEDSSIYLCSVEDGDGYTFGSGTRLTVV.

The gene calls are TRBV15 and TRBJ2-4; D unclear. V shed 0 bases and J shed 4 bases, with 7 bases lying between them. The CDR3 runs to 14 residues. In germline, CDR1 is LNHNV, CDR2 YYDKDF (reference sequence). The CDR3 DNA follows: TGTGCCACCAGCAGAGATCAGAGGAAAAACATTCAGTACTTC. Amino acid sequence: CATSRDQRKNIQYF. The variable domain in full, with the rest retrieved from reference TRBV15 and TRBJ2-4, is DAMVIQNPRYQVTQFGKPVTLSCSQTLNHNVMYWYQQKSSQAPKLLFHYYDKDFNNEADTPDNFQSRRPNTSFCFLDIRSPGLGDTAMYLCATSRDQRKNIQYFGAGTRLSVL.

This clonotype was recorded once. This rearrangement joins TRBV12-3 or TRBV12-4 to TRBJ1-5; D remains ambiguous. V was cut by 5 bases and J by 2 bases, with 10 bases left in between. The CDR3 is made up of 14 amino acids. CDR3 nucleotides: TGTGCCAGCAGTAACTTCACTCGCAATCAGCCCCAGCATTTT. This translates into CASSNFTRNQPQHF.

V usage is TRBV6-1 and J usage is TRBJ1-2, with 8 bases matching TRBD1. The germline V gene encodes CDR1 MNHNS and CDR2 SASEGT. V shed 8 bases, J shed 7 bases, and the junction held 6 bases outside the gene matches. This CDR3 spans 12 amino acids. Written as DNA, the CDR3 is TGTGCCAGCGGGACAGGTCTATCTGGCTACACCTTC. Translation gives CASGTGLSGYTF.

CDR3 amino acids: CATSDAGTAKYEQYF. CDR3 in DNA: TGTGCCACCAGTGATGCCGGGACAGCCAAATACGAGCAGTACTTC. J is TRBJ2-7 and V is TRBV24-1; 7 bases align to TRBD1. Per the germline V gene, CDR1 is KGHDR and CDR2 is SFDVKD. The CDR3 runs 15 residues. V trimming: 3 bases; J trimming: 4 bases; junction bases outside the gene matches: 8.

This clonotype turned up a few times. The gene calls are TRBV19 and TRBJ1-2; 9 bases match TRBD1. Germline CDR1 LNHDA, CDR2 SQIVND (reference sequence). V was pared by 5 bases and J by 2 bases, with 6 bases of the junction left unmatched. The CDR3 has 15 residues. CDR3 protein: CASSLGQGHNYGYTF. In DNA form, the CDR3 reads TGTGCCAGTAGTCTCGGACAGGGGCACAACTATGGCTACACCTTC.